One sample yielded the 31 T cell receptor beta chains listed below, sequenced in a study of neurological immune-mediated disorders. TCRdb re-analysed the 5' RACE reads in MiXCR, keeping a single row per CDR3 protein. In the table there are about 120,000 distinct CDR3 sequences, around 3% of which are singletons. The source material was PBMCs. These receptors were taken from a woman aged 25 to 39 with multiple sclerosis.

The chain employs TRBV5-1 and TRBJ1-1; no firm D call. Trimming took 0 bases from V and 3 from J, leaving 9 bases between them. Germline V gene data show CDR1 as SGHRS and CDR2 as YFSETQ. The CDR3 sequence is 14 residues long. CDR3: CASSLDSKDTEAFF. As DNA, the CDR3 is TGCGCCAGCAGCTTGGACAGTAAGGACACTGAAGCTTTCTTT.

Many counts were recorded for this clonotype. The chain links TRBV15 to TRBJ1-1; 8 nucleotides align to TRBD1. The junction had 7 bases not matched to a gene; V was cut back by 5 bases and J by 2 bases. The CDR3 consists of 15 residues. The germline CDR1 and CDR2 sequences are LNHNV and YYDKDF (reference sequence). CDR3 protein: CATSGVQGVNTEAFF. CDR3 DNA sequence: TGTGCCACCAGCGGGGTACAGGGGGTCAACACTGAAGCTTTCTTT.

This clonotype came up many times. CDR3 sequence: CASSYRGVYSNQPQHF. DNA of the CDR3: TGTGCCAGCAGCTACCGTGGGGTCTATAGCAATCAGCCCCAGCATTTT. V usage is TRBV5-6 and J usage is TRBJ1-5, with D hard to call. This CDR3 is 16 amino acids long. Trimming removed 3 bases at V and 0 bases at J, with 13 bases between. From germline, CDR1 is SGHDT and CDR2 YYEEEE.

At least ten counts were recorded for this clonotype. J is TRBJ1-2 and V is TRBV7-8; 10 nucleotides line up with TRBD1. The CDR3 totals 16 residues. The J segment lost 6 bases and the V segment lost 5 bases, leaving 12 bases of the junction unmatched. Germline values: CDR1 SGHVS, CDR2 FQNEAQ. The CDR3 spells CASSQYTGTGVDGYTF. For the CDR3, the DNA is TGTGCCAGCAGCCAGTATACCGGGACAGGGGTTGATGGCTACACCTTC.

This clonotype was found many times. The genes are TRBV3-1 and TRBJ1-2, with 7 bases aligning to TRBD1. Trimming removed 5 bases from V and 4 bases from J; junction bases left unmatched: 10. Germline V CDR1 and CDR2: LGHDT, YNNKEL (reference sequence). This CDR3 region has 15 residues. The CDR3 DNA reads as TGTGCCAGCAGCGGCCGTCCCGGGACAGTCTATGGCTACACCTTC. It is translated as CASSGRPGTVYGYTF.

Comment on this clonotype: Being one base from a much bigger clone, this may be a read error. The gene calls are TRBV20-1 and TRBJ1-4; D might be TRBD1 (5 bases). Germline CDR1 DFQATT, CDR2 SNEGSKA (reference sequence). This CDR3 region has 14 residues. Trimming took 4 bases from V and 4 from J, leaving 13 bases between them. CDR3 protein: CSATGQILNEKLFF. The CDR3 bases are TGCAGTGCTACGGGGCAGATCCTTAATGAAAAACTGTTTTTT.

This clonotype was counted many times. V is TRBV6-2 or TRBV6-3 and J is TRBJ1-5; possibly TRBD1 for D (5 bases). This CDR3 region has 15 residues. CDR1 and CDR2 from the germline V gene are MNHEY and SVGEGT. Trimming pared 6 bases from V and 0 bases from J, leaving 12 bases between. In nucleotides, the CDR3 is TGTGCCAGCAGCCTGAGGGGATTTAGCAATCAGCCCCAGCATTTT. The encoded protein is CASSLRGFSNQPQHF.

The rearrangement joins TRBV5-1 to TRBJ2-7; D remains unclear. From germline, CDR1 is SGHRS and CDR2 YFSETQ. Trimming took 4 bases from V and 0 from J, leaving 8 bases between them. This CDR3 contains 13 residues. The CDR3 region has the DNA TGCGCCAGCAGCAAGGACGGCTCCTACGAGCAGTACTTC. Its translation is CASSKDGSYEQYF.

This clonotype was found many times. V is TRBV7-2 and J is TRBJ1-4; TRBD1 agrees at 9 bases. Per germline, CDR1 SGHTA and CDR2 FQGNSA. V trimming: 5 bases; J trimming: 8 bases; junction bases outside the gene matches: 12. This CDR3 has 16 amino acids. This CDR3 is CASSTEGDRVGEKLFF. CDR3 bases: TGTGCCAGCAGCACCGAGGGGGACAGGGTCGGCGAAAAACTGTTTTTT.

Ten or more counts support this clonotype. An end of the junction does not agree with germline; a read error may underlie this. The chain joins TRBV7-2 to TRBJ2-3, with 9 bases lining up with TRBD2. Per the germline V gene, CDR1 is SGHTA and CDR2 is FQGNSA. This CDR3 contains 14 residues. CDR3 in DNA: TGTGTCAGCCGCTTGGGACTAGCTGCAGATACGCAGTATTTT. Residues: CVSRLGLAADTQYF. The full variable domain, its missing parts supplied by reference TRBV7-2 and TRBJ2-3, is GAGVSQSPSNKVTEKGKDVELRCDPISGHTALYWYRQSLGQGLEFLIYFQGNSAPDKSGLPSDRFSAERTGGSVSTLTIQRTQQEDSAVYLCVSRLGLAADTQYFGPGTRLTVL.

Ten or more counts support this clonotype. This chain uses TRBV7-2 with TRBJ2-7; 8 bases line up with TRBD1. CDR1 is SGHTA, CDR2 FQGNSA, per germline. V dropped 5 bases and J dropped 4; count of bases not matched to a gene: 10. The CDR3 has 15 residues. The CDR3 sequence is CASSRDRGVWYEQYF. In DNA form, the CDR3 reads TGTGCCAGCAGCCGCGACAGGGGTGTATGGTACGAGCAGTACTTC.

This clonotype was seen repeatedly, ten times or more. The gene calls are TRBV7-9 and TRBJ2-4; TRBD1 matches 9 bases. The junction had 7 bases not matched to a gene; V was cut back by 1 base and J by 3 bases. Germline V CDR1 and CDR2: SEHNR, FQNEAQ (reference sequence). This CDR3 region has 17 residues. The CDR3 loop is CASSLDPGTGHKNIQYF. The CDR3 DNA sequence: TGTGCCAGCAGCTTAGACCCTGGGACAGGGCACAAAAACATTCAGTACTTC.

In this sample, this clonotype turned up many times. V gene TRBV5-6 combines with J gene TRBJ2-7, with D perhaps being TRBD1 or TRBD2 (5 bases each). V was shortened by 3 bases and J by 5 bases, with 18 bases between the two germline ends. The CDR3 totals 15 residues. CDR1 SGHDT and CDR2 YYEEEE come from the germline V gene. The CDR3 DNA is TGTGCCAGCAGCTGGGGGTCCGCAGATCGAAACGAGCAGTACTTC. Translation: CASSWGSADRNEQYF.

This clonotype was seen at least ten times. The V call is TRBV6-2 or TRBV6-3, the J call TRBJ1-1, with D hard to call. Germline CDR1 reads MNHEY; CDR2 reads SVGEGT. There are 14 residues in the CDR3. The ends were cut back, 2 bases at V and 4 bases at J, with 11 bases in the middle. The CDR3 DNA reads TGTGCCAGCAGTTACGGACGGTTGAGCACTGAAGCTTTCTTT. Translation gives CASSYGRLSTEAFF.

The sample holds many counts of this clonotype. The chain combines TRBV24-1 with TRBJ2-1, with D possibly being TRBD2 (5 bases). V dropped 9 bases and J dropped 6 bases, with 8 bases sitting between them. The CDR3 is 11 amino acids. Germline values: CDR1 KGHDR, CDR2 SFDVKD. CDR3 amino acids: CATGESNEQFF. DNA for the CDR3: TGTGCCACCGGGGAGTCCAATGAGCAGTTCTTC.

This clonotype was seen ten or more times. This CDR3 is CASSYAEDRNNYRDQPQHF. The CDR3 nucleotides are TGTGCCAGCAGCTACGCCGAAGACAGGAACAATTATCGTGATCAGCCCCAGCATTTT. The gene calls are TRBV7-9 and TRBJ1-5, with D perhaps TRBD1 (6 bases). Germline V lookup: CDR1 SEHNR, CDR2 FQNEAQ (reference sequence). The CDR3 loop spans 19 amino acids. Between the trimmed V and J ends, which lost 4 bases and 5 bases, there was a span of 27 bases.

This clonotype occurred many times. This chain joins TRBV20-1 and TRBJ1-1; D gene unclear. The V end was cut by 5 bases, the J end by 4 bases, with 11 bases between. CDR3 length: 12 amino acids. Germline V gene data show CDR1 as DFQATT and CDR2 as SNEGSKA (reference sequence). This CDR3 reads CSASISGTEAFF. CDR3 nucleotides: TGCAGTGCTTCCATCTCGGGCACTGAAGCTTTCTTT.

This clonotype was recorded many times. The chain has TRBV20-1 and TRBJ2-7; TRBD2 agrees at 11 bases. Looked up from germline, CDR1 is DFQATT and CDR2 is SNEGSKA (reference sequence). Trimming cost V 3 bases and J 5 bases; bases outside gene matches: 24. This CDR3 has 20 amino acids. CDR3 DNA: TGCAGTGCTAGGGAAGAGGGGAGGCTAGCGGGAGGCCGCCCCCTCCACGAGCAGTACTTC. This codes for CSAREEGRLAGGRPLHEQYF.

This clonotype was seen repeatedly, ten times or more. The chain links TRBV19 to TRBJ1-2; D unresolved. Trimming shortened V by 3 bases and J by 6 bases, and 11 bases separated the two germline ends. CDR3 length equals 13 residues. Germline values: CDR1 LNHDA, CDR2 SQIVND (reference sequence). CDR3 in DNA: TGTGCCAGTAGTATTGGCGGACTTGATGGCTACACCTTC. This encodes CASSIGGLDGYTF.

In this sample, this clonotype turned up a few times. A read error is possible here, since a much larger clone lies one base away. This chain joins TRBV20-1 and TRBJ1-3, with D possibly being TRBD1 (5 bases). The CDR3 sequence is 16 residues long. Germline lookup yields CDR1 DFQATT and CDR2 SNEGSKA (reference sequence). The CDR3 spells CSARDSGPGTGKTIYF. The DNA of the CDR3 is TGCAGTGCTAGAGATTCCGGCCCAGGGACTGGAAAAACCATATATTTT.

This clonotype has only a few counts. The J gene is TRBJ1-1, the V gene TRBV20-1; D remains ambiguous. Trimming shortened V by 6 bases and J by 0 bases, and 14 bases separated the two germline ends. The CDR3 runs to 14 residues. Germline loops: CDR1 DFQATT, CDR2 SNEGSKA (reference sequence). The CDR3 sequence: CSAYLGAVNTEAFF. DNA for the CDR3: TGCAGTGCCTACCTCGGCGCGGTGAACACTGAAGCTTTCTTT.

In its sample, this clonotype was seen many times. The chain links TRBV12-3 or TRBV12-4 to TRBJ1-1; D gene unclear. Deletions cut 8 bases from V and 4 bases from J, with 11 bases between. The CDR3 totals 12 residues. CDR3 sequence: CASWKGATEAFF. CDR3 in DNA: TGTGCCAGCTGGAAGGGCGCCACTGAAGCTTTCTTT.

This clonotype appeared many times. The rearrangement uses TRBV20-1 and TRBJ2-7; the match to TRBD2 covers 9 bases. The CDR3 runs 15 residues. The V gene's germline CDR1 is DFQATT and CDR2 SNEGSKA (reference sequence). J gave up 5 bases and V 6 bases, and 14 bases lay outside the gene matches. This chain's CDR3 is CSASASGNGVDEQYF. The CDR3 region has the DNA TGCAGTGCCTCAGCTAGCGGGAACGGAGTGGACGAGCAGTACTTC.

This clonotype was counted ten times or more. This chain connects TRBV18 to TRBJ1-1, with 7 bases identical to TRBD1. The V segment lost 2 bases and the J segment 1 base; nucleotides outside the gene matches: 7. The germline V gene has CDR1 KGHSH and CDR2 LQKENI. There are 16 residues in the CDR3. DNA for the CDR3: TGTGCCAGCTCACCAAGGACAGGAGATACGAACACTGAAGCTTTCTTT. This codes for CASSPRTGDTNTEAFF.

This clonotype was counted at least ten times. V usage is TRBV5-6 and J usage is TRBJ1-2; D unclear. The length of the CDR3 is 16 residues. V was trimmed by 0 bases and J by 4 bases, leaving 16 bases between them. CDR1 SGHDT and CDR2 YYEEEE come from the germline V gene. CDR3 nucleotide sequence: TGTGCCAGCAGCTTGGGGGCCAGACTTAGTTCCTATGGCTACACCTTC. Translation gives CASSLGARLSSYGYTF.

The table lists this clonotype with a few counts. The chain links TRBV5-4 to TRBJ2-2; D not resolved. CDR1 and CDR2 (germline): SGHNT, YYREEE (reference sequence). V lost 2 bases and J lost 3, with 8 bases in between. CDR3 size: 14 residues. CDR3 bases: TGTGCCAGCAGCTTTGGGCAGTACACCGGGGAGCTGTTTTTT. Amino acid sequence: CASSFGQYTGELFF. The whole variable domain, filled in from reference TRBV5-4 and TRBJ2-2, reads ETGVTQSPTHLIKTRGQQVTLRCSSQSGHNTVSWYQQALGQGPQFIFQYYREEENGRGNFPPRFSGLQFPNYSSELNVNALELDDSALYLCASSFGQYTGELFFGEGSRLTVL.

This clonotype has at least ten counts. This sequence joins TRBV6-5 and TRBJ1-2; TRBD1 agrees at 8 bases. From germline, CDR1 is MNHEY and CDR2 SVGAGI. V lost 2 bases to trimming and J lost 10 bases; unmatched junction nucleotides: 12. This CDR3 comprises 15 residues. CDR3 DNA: TGTGCCAGCAGTTACGTGGCAGGGGGCGATTTCGACTACACCTTC. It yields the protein CASSYVAGGDFDYTF.

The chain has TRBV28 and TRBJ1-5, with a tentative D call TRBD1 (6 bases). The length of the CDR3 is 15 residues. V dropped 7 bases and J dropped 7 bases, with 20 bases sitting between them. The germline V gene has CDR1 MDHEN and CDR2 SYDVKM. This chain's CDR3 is CASNPGGSFHQPQHF. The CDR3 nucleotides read TGTGCCAGCAACCCGGGGGGCAGTTTTCACCAGCCCCAGCATTTT.

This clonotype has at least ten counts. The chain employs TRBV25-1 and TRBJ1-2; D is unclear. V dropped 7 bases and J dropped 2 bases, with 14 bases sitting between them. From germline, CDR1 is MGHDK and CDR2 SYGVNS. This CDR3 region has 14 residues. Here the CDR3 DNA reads TGTGCCAGCACCGCCTACAGTTCCAACTATGGCTACACCTTC. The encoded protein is CASTAYSSNYGYTF.

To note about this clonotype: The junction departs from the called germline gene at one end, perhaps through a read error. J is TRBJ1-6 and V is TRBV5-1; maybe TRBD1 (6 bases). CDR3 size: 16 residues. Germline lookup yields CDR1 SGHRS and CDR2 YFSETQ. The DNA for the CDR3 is TGCGCCAGCAGCTTGGAATCGGGGATACAGGGTTCAACCCTCAACTTT. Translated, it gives CASSLESGIQGSTLNF.

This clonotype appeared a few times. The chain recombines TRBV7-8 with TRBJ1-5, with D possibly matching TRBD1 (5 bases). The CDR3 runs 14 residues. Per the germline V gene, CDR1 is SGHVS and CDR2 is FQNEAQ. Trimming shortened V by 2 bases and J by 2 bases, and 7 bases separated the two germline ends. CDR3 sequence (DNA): TGTGCCAGCAGCTTACAGGGAGGCAATCAGCCCCAGCATTTT. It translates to CASSLQGGNQPQHF.